The 5 T cell receptor beta chains listed next were all sequenced from one sample in a study of shared clonotypes between healthy human individuals. The protocol was immunoSEQ multiplex PCR, while the TCRdb copy is restricted to in-frame clones and leaves out a portion. The table shows 2 million or so clones, with 90% to 95% occurring only once. Sequencing was performed on naive CD4+ T cells sorted from blood. Subset of the sample: CD45RA+ positively selected. The receptor set was obtained from a man between 18 and 29 years old in good health.

This chain links TRBV6-1 with TRBJ2-7; 7 bases align to TRBD1. Trimming cost V 6 bases and J 12 bases; bases outside gene matches: 14. Germline V gives CDR1 MNHNS, CDR2 SASEGT. The CDR3 runs 13 residues. CDR3 in amino acids: CASSVGTEMSRYF. Written as DNA, the CDR3 is TGTGCCAGCAGCGTTGGGACAGAAATGAGCAGGTACTTC.

V and J are TRBV28 and TRBJ2-7; 7 bases are a match to TRBD1. With V trimmed by 6 bases and J by 3 bases, 8 bases remained unmatched. CDR1 MDHEN and CDR2 SYDVKM come from the germline V gene. The CDR3 spans 14 residues. The CDR3 nucleotides are TGTGCCAGCAGCCGTGAGGACAGGCTCTACGAGCAGTACTTC. Amino acids: CASSREDRLYEQYF.

The chain has TRBV5-1 and TRBJ1-1, with D unresolved. Germline lookup yields CDR1 SGHRS and CDR2 YFSETQ. Trimming left V 2 bases short and J 3 bases short, with 8 bases between. CDR3 length equals 13 residues. The CDR3: CASSFEQYTEAFF. The CDR3 DNA reads TGCGCCAGCAGCTTTGAACAGTACACTGAAGCTTTCTTT.

The rearrangement joins TRBV5-6 to TRBJ1-1; D is unresolved. V lost 1 base to trimming and J lost 10 bases, with 8 bases between them. The CDR3 runs to 11 residues. Germline V lookup: CDR1 SGHDT, CDR2 YYEEEE. The CDR3 coding sequence is TGTGCCAGCAGCTTGTTTGGTAGAGCTTTCTTT. Translating gives CASSLFGRAFF.

J is TRBJ2-7 and V is TRBV11-2; 10 bases line up with TRBD1. V shed 4 bases and J 7 bases; nucleotides not matched to a gene: 7. The germline V gene has CDR1 SGHAT and CDR2 FQNNGV. This CDR3 region has 14 residues. The CDR3 is CASSSGQGRREQYF. For the CDR3, the DNA is TGTGCCAGCAGCTCGGGACAGGGGAGGAGAGAGCAGTACTTC.